The 6 T cell receptor beta chains given below trace back to one sample, sequenced in a study of blood T cell repertoires in COVID-19. Clones were sequenced by immunoSEQ multiplex PCR, and TCRdb holds only the in-frame ones, with some missing. This sample yields fewer than 350,000 clones, of which around 87% are seen a single time; roughly 1.9% belongs to the top ten. Sequencing was done on a sample of peripheral blood. Source of these receptors: a woman aged 30 to 39 who had recovered from COVID-19.

The chain links TRBV3-1 (or the pseudogene TRBV3-2) to TRBJ2-7, with D hard to call. The CDR3 has 13 amino acids. The germline gives CDR1 LGHDT, CDR2 YNNKEL (reference sequence). With 3 bases removed from V and 5 bases from J, the gap between germline ends came to 11 bases. Written as DNA, the CDR3 is TGTGCCAGCAGCCATCCATTACTACACGAGCAGTACTTC. Amino acids: CASSHPLLHEQYF.

The rearrangement joins TRBV15 to TRBJ1-1; no firm D call. V was pared by 3 bases and J by 0 bases, with 11 bases between. CDR1 is LNHNV and CDR2 is YYDKDF in the germline V gene (reference sequence). CDR3 length equals 15 residues. The CDR3 protein is CATSRPSGLNTEAFF. As DNA, the CDR3 is TGTGCCACCAGCAGGCCCAGTGGTTTGAACACTGAAGCTTTCTTT.

The CDR3 nucleotides are TGTGCCAGCAGTCGAACCCCGGGAGGGCGGGGGATTTACGAGCAGTACTTC. Translation gives CASSRTPGGRGIYEQYF. The genes are TRBV6-6 and TRBJ2-7, with 8 bases identical to TRBD2. From germline, CDR1 is MNHNY and CDR2 SVGAGI (reference sequence). CDR3 length: 17 residues. J lost 4 bases, V lost 5 bases, and 16 bases had no gene match.

In its sample, this clone was seen once. CDR3 in DNA: TGTGCCAGCAGCAACAGGGGGAGCACTGAAGCTTTCTTT. Its protein is CASSNRGSTEAFF. V and J are TRBV21-1 and TRBJ1-1; the DNA was not compared with TRBD1, the D call given in the table. TRBV21-1 is recorded as a pseudogene. The CDR3 has 13 amino acids.

Notes on this clone: Other DNA sequences in this sample translate to the same CDR3. The chain is built from TRBV27 and TRBJ1-1; the D gene is possibly TRBD1 (5 bases). The CDR3 runs 13 residues. Germline CDR1 MNHEY, CDR2 SMNVEV (reference sequence). Deletions cut 4 bases from V and 0 bases from J, with 6 bases between. This chain's CDR3 is CASSYRLNTEAFF. The CDR3 nucleotides are TGTGCCAGCAGTTACAGGCTGAACACTGAAGCTTTCTTT.

The chain couples TRBV18 to TRBJ1-4, with no clear D. In germline, CDR1 is KGHSH, CDR2 LQKENI. The V end lost 2 bases, the J end lost 6 bases, and 16 bases lay between the germline ends. The length of the CDR3 is 16 residues. The CDR3 here is CASSPGGIGLYEKLFF. In DNA, the CDR3 is TGTGCCAGCTCACCAGGAGGGATAGGCCTTTATGAAAAACTGTTTTTT.